This T cell receptor (beta chain) was observed in a study of cytomegalovirus exposure and HLA in healthy donors. CDR1 is MDHEN and CDR2 is SYDVKM in the germline V gene. Trimming removed 5 bases from V and 1 base from J, with 12 bases in between. The length of the CDR3 is 14 residues. Some clones are missing from TCRdb's copy, which holds only in-frame ones; the method was immunoSEQ multiplex PCR. The table has around 300,000 clones, about 85% seen once; the top ten hold 1% to 1.5%. Sequenced: PBMCs. The receptor was isolated from a woman under 40 in good health and CMV-seropositive. This chain links TRBV28 with TRBJ2-7; D may be TRBD2 (6 bases). CDR3 in amino acids: CASSRVAASYEQYF. The CDR3 DNA is TGTGCCAGCAGTCGAGTAGCGGCGTCCTACGAGCAGTACTTC.